The clone carrying this T cell receptor beta chain was found a few times. Its matching antigen is unknown. Germline lookup yields CDR1 ENHRY and CDR2 SYGVKD. The CDR3 loop spans 15 amino acids. V lost 0 bases to trimming and J lost 5 bases, with 14 bases between them. This record comes from a study of T cell repertoires in cytomegalovirus infection. Study-level results: Pooled public TCR beta family frequency picked out CMV carriers with the relevant HLA.

TCRdb reprocessed the reads with MiXCR, giving one entry per CDR3 protein. The table has about 440,000 distinct CDR3 sequences, about a third seen once. The sequence came from a human donor in good health (CMV status not recorded). Some clones in this sample may be carry-over from other donors' samples. The chain carries TRBV10-3 and TRBJ2-7, with unresolved D. The sequenced sample consisted of PBMCs. As DNA, the CDR3 is TGTGCCATCAGTGAGTCCTGGACGGGCAAGGACGAGCAGTACTTC. It translates to CAISESWTGKDEQYF.